The sequence of this TCR beta chain was determined in a study of blood T cell repertoires in COVID-19. Study in general: Sites in the United States, Italy and Spain provided acute and convalescent COVID-19 samples. In each case, the material was cDNA or gDNA derived from T cells, B-cell-depleted T cells, or PBMCs.

CDR1 is WNHNN and CDR2 is SYGVQD in the germline V gene (reference sequence). The CDR3 has 13 amino acids. Trimming cost V 3 bases and J 2 bases, with 8 bases left between them. In the original analysis: Reference gene primer amplification in the assay estimated nucleated cell counts. Produced via immunoSEQ multiplex PCR; TCRdb's table is partial and in-frame only. That table gives V, J and clone size, and the DNA gave D and trimming. The repertoire has roughly 120,000 clones, 90% of them found once; the top ten carry 1.8%. V gene TRBV10-1 combines with J gene TRBJ2-7; D is undetermined. This TCR was recovered from a human donor with active COVID-19. The donor label of this sample is uncertain. The sequenced material came from peripheral blood. CDR3 sequence: CASSEPAPYEQYF. The CDR3 DNA follows: TGCGCCAGCAGTGAACCCGCGCCCTACGAGCAGTACTTC.